A selection of T cell receptor beta chains follows, all from one sample in a study of blood T cell repertoires in COVID-19. Measured with immunoSEQ multiplex PCR; TCRdb has only the in-frame clones, and not every one. The repertoire consists of more than 95,000 clones, with roughly 91% occurring once and the leading ten covering more than 1.5%. The sequencing input was peripheral blood. These receptors were collected from a human donor in a cohort sampled during active COVID-19. Both conserved end residues are part of each CDR3.

CDR3aa	v_gene	j_gene
CASSAGGTSDTQYF	TRBV6-4	TRBJ2-3
CASSIGLAGYNEQFF	TRBV5-1	TRBJ2-1
CASSLETGGQETQYF	TRBV7-6	TRBJ2-5
CSVEGRVAGRDNEQFF	TRBV29-1	TRBJ2-1
CASSLEPGQGYNSPLHF	TRBV5-1	TRBJ1-6
CASSAGGELFF	TRBV4-1	TRBJ2-2
CATTQGLSNQPQHF	TRBV15	TRBJ1-5
CASSLLFRGAQETQYF	TRBV6-2/TRBV6-3	TRBJ2-5
CATRARENRGLSYNSPLHF	TRBV10-1	TRBJ1-6
CASSLARTGGTYNEQFF	TRBV7-8	TRBJ2-1
CASRGRGGETQYF	TRBV12-3/TRBV12-4	TRBJ2-5
CASSYQSRYYNEQFF	TRBV6-2/TRBV6-3	TRBJ2-1
CASSLARSTDTQYF	TRBV7-9	TRBJ2-3
CASSIGLAPPEQFF	TRBV5-1	TRBJ2-1
CASSETSGGGETQYF	TRBV2	TRBJ2-5
CASSVTGQETQYF	TRBV5-1	TRBJ2-5
CASSLGPEPRGF	TRBV5-1	TRBJ2-3
CASSLDRTTAERGSPLHF	TRBV5-1	TRBJ1-6
CASSRRPAGGNTGELFF	TRBV18	TRBJ2-2
CASSSRLQETQYF	TRBV11-2	TRBJ2-5
CASSDEGPQPQHF	TRBV10-2	TRBJ1-5
CASSNWDRGSGEQYF	TRBV19	TRBJ2-7
CATQPGETQYF	TRBV24-1	TRBJ2-5
CASSAGTGDRYTIYF	TRBV5-5	TRBJ1-3
CASSIKGVGGYTF	TRBV19	TRBJ1-2
CASSRDSQNLELVYEQYF	TRBV5-5	TRBJ2-7
CAISELIPGELFF	TRBV10-3	TRBJ2-2
CASGTGLIYNEQFF	TRBV19	TRBJ2-1
CASSFRTGYTGELFF	TRBV21-1	TRBJ2-2
CASRRLAGEPNTGELFF	TRBV7-2	TRBJ2-2
CASSFGPGGFYEQYF	TRBV28	TRBJ2-7
CASSYSISGAGYTF	TRBV6-5	TRBJ1-2
CASCRSKNIQYF	TRBV12-3/TRBV12-4	TRBJ2-4
CASSLDRGLYGYTF	TRBV5-4	TRBJ1-2
CASSSLAGFSDTQYF	TRBV5-4	TRBJ2-3
CASSQNRLETQYF	TRBV4-1	TRBJ2-5
CASTRGGSNTGELFF	TRBV11-2	TRBJ2-2
CASSLGLASYEQYF	TRBV5-1	TRBJ2-7
CASSQETGAPSGEQYF	TRBV3-1/TRBV3-2	TRBJ2-7
CASSLKGGETQYF	TRBV5-4	TRBJ2-5
CASSEVEEGGEKLFF	TRBV6-1	TRBJ1-4
CASSFGRDNQPQHF	TRBV7-8	TRBJ1-5
CASSLFSAGATSYEQYF	TRBV11-2	TRBJ2-7
CATSRDDQGAYQPQHF	TRBV15	TRBJ1-5
CSAGTWNEQFF	TRBV20-1	TRBJ2-1
CASKGLADEQYF	TRBV19	TRBJ2-7
CASSLGSRGETQYF	TRBV5-6	TRBJ2-5
CASSQHRGNTEAFF	TRBV6-5	TRBJ1-1
CASSQRDRGQDTGELFF	TRBV23-1	TRBJ2-2
CASSLARDTEAFF	TRBV5-8	TRBJ1-1
CASSPHRVSYEQYF	TRBV3-1/TRBV3-2	TRBJ2-7
CASTKQGASNQPQHF	TRBV28	TRBJ1-5
CASSSLAVGDTQYF	TRBV4-2	TRBJ2-3
CASSILASGVSDTQYF	TRBV5-1	TRBJ2-3